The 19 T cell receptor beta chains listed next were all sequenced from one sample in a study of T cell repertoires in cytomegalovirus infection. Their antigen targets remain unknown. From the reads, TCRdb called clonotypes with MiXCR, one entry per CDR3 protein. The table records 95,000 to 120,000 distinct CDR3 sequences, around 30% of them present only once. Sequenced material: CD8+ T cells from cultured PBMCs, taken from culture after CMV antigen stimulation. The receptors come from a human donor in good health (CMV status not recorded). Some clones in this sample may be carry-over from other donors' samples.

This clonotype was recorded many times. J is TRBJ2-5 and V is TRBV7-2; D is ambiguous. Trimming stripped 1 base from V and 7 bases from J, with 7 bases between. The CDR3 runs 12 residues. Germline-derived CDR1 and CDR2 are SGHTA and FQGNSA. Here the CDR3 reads CASSLGLGTQYF. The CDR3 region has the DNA TGTGCCAGCAGCTTAGGCTTGGGGACCCAGTACTTC.

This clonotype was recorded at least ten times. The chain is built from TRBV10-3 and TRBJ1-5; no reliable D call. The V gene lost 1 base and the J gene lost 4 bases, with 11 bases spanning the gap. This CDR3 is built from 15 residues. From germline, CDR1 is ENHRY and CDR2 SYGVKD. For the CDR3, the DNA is TGTGCCATCAGTGAGTTGGAGGGCCCGAATCAGCCCCAGCATTTT. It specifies CAISELEGPNQPQHF.

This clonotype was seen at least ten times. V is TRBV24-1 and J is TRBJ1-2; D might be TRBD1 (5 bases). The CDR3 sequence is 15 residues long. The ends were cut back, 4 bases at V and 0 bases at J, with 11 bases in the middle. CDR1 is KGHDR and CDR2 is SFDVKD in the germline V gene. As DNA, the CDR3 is TGTGCCACCAGTGACCGGGACGTTCCTAACTATGGCTACACCTTC. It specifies CATSDRDVPNYGYTF.

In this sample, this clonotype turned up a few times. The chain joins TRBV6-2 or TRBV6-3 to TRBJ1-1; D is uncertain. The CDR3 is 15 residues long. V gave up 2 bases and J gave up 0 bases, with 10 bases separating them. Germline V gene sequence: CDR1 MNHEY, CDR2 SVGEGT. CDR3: CASSYRPYLNTEAFF. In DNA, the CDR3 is TGTGCCAGCAGTTACCGTCCTTACCTGAACACTGAAGCTTTCTTT.

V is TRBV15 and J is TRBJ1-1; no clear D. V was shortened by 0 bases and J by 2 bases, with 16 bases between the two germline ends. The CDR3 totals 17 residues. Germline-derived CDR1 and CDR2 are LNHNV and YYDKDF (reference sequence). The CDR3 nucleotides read TGTGCCACCAGCAGAGATGGTCCGCAGCTGCTTAACACTGAAGCTTTCTTT. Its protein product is CATSRDGPQLLNTEAFF.

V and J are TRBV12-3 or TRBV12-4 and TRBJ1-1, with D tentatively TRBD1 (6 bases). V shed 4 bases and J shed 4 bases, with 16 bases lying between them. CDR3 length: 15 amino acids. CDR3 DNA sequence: TGTGCCAGCAGTTCCTCTCCGACAGGTCGCACTGAAGCTTTCTTT. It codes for CASSSSPTGRTEAFF.

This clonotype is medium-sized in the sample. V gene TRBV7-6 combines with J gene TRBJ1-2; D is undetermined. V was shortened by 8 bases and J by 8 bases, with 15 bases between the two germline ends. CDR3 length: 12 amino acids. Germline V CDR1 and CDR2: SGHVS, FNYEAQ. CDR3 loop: CASSPGEGGYTF. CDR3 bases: TGTGCCAGCTCCCCCGGGGAGGGCGGCTACACCTTC.

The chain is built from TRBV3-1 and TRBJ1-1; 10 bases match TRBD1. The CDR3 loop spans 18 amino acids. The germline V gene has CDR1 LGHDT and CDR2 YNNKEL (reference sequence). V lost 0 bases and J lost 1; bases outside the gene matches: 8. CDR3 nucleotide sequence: TGTGCCAGCAGCCAAGATTGGATTGGGACAGGGGCGAACACTGAAGCTTTCTTT. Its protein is CASSQDWIGTGANTEAFF.

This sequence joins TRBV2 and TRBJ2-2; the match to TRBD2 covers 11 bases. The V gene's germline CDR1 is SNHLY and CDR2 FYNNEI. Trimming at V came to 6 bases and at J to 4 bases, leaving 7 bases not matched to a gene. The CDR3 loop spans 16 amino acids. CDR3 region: CASSFTSGGTTGELFF. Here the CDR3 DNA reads TGTGCCAGCAGCTTCACTAGCGGGGGTACCACCGGGGAGCTGTTTTTT. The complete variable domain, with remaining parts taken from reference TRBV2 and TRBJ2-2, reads EPEVTQTPSHQVTQMGQEVILRCVPISNHLYFYWYRQILGQKVEFLVSFYNNEISEKSEIFDDQFSVERPDGSNFTLKIRSTKLEDSAMYFCASSFTSGGTTGELFFGEGSRLTVL.

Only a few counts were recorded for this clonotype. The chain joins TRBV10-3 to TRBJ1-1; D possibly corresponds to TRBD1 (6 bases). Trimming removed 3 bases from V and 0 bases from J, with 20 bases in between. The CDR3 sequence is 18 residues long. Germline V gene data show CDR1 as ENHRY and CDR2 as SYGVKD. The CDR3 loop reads CAISDQGKGLVLNTEAFF. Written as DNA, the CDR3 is TGTGCCATCAGTGACCAGGGGAAAGGGCTCGTCCTGAACACTGAAGCTTTCTTT.

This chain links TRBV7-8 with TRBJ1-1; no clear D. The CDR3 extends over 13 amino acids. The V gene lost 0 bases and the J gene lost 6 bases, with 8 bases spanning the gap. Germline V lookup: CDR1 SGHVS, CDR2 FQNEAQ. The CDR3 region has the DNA TGTGCCAGCAGCTTAGCGGGTCACCCTGAAGCTTTCTTT. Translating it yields CASSLAGHPEAFF.

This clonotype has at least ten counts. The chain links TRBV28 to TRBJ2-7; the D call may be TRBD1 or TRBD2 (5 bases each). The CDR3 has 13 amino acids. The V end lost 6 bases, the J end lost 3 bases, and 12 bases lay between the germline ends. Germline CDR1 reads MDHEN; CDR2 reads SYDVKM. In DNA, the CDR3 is TGTGCCAGCAGAAGGGACGGGGACTACGAGCAGTACTTC. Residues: CASRRDGDYEQYF.

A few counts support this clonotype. The CDR3 DNA follows: TGTGCCAGCAGCTACCTACAGGGAGGTCCCGGGGAGCTGTTTTTT. Translated: CASSYLQGGPGELFF. The rearrangement uses TRBV7-8 and TRBJ2-2, with D perhaps assigned TRBD1 or TRBD2 (6 bases each). V gave up 4 bases and J gave up 6 bases, with 15 bases separating them. Germline CDR1 and CDR2: SGHVS and FQNEAQ. This CDR3 has 15 amino acids.

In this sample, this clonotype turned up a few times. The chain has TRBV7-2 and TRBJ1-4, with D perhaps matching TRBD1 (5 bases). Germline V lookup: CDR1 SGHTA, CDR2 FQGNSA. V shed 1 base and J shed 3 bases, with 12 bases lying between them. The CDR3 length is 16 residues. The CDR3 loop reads CASSLVGGTANEKLFF. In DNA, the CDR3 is TGTGCCAGCAGCTTAGTGGGGGGAACGGCTAATGAAAAACTGTTTTTT.

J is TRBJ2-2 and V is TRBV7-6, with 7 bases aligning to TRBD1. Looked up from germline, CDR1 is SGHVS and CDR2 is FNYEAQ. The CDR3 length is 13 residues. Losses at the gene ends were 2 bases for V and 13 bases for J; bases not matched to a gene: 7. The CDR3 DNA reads TGTGCCAGCAGCTTAACATGGGACAGATCGCTGTTTTTT. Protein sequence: CASSLTWDRSLFF.

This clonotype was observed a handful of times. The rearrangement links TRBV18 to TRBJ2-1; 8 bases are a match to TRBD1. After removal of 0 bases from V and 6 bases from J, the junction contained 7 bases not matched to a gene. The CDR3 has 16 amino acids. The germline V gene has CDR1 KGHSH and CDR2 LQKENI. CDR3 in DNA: TGTGCCAGCTCACCACCCCTATTGACAGGGGCCAATGAGCAGTTCTTC. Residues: CASSPPLLTGANEQFF.

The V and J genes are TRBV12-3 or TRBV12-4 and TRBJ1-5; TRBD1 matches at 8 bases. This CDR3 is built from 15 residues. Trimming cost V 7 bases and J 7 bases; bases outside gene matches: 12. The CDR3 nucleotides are TGTGCCAGCACCTTCGGATCAGGGGGCGGACAGCCCCAGCATTTT. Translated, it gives CASTFGSGGGQPQHF.

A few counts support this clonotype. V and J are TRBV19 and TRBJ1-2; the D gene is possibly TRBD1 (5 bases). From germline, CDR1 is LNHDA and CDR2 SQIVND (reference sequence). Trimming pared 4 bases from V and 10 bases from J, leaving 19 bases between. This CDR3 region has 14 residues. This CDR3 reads CASSTGAAGLAYTF. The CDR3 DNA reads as TGTGCCAGTAGTACCGGGGCCGCCGGCTTAGCCTACACCTTC.

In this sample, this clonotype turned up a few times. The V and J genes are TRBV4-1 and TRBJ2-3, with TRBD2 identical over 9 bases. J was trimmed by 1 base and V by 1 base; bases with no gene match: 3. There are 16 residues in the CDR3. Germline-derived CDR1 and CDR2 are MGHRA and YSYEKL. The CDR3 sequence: CASSQGAGGRTDTQYF. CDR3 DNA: TGCGCCAGCAGCCAAGGAGCGGGGGGACGCACAGATACGCAGTATTTT.